What follows describes a single TCR beta chain. The data are from a study of patients and donors after allogeneic stem cell transplantation. This CDR3 is built from 14 residues. CDR1 SGHTS and CDR2 YDEGEE come from the germline V gene. The V and J ends lost 4 bases and 8 bases respectively, with 16 bases between them. TCRdb reanalysed the RT-PCR reads using MiXCR and keeps one entry per CDR3 protein. The top ten hold around 26% of the sample, which has about 110,000 distinct CDR3 sequences, approximately 35% seen once. Sequencing was done on a sample of blood, either unsorted or a sorted T cell fraction (not recorded which). The V and J genes are TRBV5-8 and TRBJ2-4; TRBD1 might be the D (6 bases). The sequence was obtained from a human donor who was either an allogeneic HSCT recipient or a stem cell or donor lymphocyte infusion donor (not recorded which). It is not recorded whose cells these are; they may come from a transplant donor. As DNA, the CDR3 is TGTGCCAGCAGCCTAACAGGGATCGGGGACATTCAGTACTTC. Translating gives CASSLTGIGDIQYF.